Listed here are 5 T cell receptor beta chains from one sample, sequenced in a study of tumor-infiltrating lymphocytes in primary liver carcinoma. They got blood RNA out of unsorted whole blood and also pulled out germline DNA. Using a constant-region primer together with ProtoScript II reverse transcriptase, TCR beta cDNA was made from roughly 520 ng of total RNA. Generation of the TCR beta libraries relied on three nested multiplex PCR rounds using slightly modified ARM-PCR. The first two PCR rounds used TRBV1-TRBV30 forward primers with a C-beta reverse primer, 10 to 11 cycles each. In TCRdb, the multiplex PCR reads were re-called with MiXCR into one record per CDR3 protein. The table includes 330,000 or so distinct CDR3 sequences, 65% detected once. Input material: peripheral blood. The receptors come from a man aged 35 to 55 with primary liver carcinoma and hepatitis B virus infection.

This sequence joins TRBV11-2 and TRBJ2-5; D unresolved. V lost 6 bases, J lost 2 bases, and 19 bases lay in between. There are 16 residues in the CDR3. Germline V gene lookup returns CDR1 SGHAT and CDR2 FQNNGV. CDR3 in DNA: TGTGCCAGCAGTTTTATTACGGAGCAGAGACAAGAGACCCAGTACTTC. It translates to CASSFITEQRQETQYF.

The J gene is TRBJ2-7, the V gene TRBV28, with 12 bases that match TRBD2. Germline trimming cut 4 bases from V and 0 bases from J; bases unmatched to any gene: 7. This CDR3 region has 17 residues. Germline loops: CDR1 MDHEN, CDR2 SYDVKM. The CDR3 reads CASSSSLAGGSSYEQYF. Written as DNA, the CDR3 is TGTGCCAGCAGTTCCTCTCTAGCGGGAGGGAGCTCCTACGAGCAGTACTTC.

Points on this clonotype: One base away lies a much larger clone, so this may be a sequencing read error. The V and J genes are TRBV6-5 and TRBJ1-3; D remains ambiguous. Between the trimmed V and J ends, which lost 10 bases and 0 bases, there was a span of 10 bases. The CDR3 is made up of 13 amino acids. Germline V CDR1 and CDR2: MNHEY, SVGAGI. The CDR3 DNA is TGTGCCAACCGTCTGAGCTCTGGAAACACCATATATTTT. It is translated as CANRLSSGNTIYF.

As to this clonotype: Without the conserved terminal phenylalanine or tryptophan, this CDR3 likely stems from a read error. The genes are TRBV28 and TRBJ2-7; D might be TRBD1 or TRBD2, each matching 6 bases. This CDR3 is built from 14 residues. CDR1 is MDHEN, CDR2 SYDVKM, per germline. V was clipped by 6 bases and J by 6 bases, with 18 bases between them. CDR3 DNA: TGTGCCAGCAGGGGGGGCGGGAATTTTCTCGAGCAGTACTTA. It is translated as CASRGGGNFLEQYL.

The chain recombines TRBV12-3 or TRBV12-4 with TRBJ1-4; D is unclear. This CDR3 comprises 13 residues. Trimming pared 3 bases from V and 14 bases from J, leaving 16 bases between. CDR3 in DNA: TGTGCCAGCAGTTTCAGCCTGATGGAAGAGCTGTTTTTT. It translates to CASSFSLMEELFF.